This entry lists 5 T cell receptor beta chains sequenced from one sample in a study of blood T cells in healthy people across ages. Then a second PCR, running roughly 6 to 12 cycles, was carried out with a sample-barcoded 5' primer and a J-beta primer mix. TCRdb re-called the 5' RACE reads through MiXCR, storing one row per CDR3 protein. This sample carries around 990,000 distinct CDR3 sequences, approximately 38% of them seen once, and the ten largest clones take about an eighth. Sequenced input: blood. These TCRs come from a man between 18 and 29 years old in good health.

The chain carries TRBV12-3 or TRBV12-4 and TRBJ2-3; TRBD2 might be the D (6 bases). V was clipped by 5 bases and J by 0 bases, with 15 bases between them. The CDR3 covers 16 residues. This CDR3 reads CASSHRRGPSTDTQYF. CDR3 coding DNA: TGTGCCAGCAGTCATCGGCGGGGCCCTAGCACAGATACGCAGTATTTT.

Note on this clonotype: One end of the junction varies from germline; a read error may be responsible. CDR3 DNA: TGTGCCAGCTCACCAAGTCAAGGGGGCTACATCTTC. Protein product: CASSPSQGGYIF. The chain uses TRBV18 and TRBJ1-2; 7 bases fit TRBD1. The CDR3 is 12 amino acids. Per the germline V gene, CDR1 is KGHSH and CDR2 is LQKENI. The full variable domain, its missing parts supplied by reference TRBV18 and TRBJ1-2, is NAGVMQNPRHLVRRRGQEARLRCSPMKGHSHVYWYRQLPEEGLKFMVYLQKENIIDESGMPKERFSAEFPKEGPSILRIQQVVRGDSAAYFCASSPSQGGYIFGSGTRLTVV.

The chain joins TRBV4-3 to TRBJ1-4; D is perhaps TRBD1 (6 bases). The CDR3 extends over 18 amino acids. Germline CDR1 LGHNA, CDR2 YSLEER. V was cut by 1 base and J by 0 bases, with 15 bases left in between. This chain's CDR3 is CASSQVRGAKATNEKLFF. DNA of the CDR3: TGCGCCAGCAGCCAAGTCAGGGGTGCAAAAGCAACTAATGAAAAACTGTTTTTT.

This chain joins TRBV20-1 and TRBJ2-7; a weak D match, TRBD1 (5 bases). The V gene's germline CDR1 is DFQATT and CDR2 SNEGSKA (reference sequence). The ends were cut back, 8 bases at V and 7 bases at J, with 24 bases in the middle. CDR3 length: 14 amino acids. The CDR3 here is CSLPGAEPYNEQYF. Written as DNA, the CDR3 is TGCAGTCTCCCTGGGGCAGAACCCTACAATGAGCAGTACTTC.

This clonotype was found a few times. V usage is TRBV4-3 and J usage is TRBJ1-2; possible D gene TRBD1, 6 bases. Per germline, CDR1 LGHNA and CDR2 YSLEER. This CDR3 is built from 16 residues. V lost 0 bases, J lost 6 bases, and 17 bases lay in between. In DNA, the CDR3 is TGCGCCAGCAGCCAAGATCTGGGAGACAGGAAGAATGGCTACACCTTC. Encoded protein: CASSQDLGDRKNGYTF.